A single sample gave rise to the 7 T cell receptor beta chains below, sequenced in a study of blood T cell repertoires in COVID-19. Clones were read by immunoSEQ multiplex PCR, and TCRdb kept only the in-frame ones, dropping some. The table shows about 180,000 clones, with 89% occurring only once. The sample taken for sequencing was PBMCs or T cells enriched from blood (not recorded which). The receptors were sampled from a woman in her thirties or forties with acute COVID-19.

This chain's CDR3 is CAWGHPGQFNYGYTF. CDR3 bases: TGTGCCTGGGGTCATCCGGGACAATTTAACTATGGCTACACCTTC. The chain is built from TRBV30 and TRBJ1-2, with D tentatively TRBD1 (6 bases). The CDR3 spans 15 residues. Per the germline V gene, CDR1 is GTSNPN and CDR2 is SVGIG (reference sequence). Trimming took off 5 bases at V and 1 base at J, with 17 bases between the two ends. Looking up the rest from reference TRBV30 and TRBJ1-2 gives the full variable domain: SQTIHQWPATLVQPVGSPLSLECTVEGTSNPNLYWYRQAAGRGLQLLFYSVGIGQISSEVPQNLSASRPQDRQFILSSKKLLLSDSGFYLCAWGHPGQFNYGYTFGSGTRLTVV.

CDR3 sequence reads: CASSLGDSQPQHF. The CDR3 DNA is TGTGCCAGCAGCCTGGGGGACAGTCAGCCCCAGCATTTT. The chain joins TRBV5-6 to TRBJ1-5, with 7 nucleotides matching TRBD1. Losses at the gene ends were 4 bases for V and 6 bases for J; bases not matched to a gene: 4. CDR3 length equals 13 residues. The germline CDR1 and CDR2 sequences are SGHDT and YYEEEE.

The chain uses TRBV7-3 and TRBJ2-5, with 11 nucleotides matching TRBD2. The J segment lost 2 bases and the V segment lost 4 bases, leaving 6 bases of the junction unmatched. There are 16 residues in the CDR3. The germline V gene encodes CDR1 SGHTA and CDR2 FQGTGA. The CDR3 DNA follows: TGTGCCAGCAGCTCCGGGGCTAGCGGGGGGCAAGAGACCCAGTACTTC. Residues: CASSSGASGGQETQYF.

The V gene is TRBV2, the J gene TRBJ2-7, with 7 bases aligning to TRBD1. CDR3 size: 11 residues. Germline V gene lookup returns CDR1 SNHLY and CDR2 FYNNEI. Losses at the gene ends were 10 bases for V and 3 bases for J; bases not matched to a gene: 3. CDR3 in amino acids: CAIRDSYEQYF. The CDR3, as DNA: TGTGCCATCCGGGACAGCTACGAGCAGTACTTC.

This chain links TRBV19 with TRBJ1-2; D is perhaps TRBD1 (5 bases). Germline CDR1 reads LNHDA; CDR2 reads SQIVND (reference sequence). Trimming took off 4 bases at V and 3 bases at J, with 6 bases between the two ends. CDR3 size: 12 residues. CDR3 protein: CASSTRDYGYTF. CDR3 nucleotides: TGTGCCAGTAGTACCAGGGACTATGGCTACACCTTC. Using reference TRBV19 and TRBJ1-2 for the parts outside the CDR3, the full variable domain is DGGITQSPKYLFRKEGQNVTLSCEQNLNHDAMYWYRQDPGQGLRLIYYSQIVNDFQKGDIAEGYSVSREKKESFPLTVTSAQKNPTAFYLCASSTRDYGYTFGSGTRLTVV.

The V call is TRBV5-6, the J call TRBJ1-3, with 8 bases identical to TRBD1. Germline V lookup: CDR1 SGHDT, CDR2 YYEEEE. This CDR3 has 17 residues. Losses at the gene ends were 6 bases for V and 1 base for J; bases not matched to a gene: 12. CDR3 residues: CASTKGQAILSGNTIYF. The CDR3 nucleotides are TGTGCCAGCACCAAGGGACAGGCTATTCTATCTGGAAACACCATATATTTT.

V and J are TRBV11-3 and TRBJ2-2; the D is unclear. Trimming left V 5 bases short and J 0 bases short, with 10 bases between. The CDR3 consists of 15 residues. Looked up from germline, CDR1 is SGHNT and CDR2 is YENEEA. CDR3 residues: CASSRDNPNTGELFF. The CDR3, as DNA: TGTGCCAGCAGCCGAGATAACCCGAACACCGGGGAGCTGTTTTTT.